This T cell receptor beta chain derives from a study of OX40 agonist ivuxolimab in advanced cancers. This CDR3 contains 14 residues. Trimming took 3 bases from V and 9 from J, leaving 12 bases between them. The germline V gene encodes CDR1 WSHSY and CDR2 SAAADI. Data came from immunoSEQ multiplex PCR; TCRdb stores just in-frame clones and leaves some out. The table records about 64,000 clones, over 65% of them present only once. The J gene is TRBJ1-6, the V gene TRBV10-2, with TRBD1 as a possible D gene (5 bases). This specimen was CD4+ or CD8+ T cells sorted from blood, taken in a trial of the OX40 agonist ivuxolimab. This TCR derives from an adult with an advanced solid tumor such as melanoma, head and neck, liver or kidney cancer. CDR3 DNA sequence: TGCGCCAGCAGTGAAGTACTCCAGGGTTCACCCCTCCACTTT. Encoded protein: CASSEVLQGSPLHF.